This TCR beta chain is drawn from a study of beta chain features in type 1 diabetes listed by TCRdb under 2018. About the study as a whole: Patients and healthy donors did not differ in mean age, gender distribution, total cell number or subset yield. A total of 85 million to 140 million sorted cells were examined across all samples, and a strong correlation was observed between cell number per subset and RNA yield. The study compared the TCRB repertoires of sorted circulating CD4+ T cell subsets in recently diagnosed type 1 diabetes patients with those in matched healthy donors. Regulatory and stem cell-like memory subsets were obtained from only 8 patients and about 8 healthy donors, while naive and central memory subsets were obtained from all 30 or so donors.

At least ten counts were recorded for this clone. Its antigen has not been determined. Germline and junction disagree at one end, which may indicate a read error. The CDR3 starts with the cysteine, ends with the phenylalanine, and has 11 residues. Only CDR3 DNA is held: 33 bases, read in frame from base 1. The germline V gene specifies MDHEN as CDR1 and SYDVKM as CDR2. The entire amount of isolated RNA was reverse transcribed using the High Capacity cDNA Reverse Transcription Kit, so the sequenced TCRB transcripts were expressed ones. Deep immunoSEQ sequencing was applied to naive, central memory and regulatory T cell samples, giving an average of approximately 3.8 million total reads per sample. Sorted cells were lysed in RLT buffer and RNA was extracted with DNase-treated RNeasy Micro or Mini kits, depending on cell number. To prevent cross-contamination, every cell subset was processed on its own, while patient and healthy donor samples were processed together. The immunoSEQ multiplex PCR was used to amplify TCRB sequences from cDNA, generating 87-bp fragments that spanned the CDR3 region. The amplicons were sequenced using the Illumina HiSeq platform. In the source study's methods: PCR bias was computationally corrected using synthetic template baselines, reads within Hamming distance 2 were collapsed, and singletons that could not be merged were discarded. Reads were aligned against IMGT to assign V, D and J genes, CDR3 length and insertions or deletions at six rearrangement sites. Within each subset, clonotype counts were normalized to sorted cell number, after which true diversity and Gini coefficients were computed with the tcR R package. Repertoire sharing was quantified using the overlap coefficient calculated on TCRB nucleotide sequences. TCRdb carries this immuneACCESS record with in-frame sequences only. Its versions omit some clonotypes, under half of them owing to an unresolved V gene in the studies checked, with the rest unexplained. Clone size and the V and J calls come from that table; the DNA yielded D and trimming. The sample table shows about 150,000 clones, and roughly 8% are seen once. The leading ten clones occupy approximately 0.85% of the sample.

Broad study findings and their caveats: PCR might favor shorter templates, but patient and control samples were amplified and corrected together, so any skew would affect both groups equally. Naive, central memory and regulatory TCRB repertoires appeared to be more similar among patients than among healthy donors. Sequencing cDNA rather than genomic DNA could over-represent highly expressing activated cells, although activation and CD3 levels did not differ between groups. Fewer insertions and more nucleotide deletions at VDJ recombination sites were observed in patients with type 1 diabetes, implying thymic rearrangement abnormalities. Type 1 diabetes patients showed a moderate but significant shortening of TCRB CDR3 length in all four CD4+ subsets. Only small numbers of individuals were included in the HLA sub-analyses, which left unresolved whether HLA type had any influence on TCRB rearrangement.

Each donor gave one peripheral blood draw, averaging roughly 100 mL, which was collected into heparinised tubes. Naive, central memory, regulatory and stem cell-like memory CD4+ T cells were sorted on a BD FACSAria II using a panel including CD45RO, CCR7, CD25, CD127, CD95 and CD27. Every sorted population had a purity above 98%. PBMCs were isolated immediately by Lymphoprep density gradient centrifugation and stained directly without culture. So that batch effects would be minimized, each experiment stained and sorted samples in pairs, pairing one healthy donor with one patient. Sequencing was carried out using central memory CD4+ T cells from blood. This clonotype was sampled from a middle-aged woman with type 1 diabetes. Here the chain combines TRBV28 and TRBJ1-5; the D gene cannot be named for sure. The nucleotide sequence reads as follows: TGTGCCAGCAGTTTCCGGAATGACAAGGATTTT. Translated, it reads CASSFRNDKDF.